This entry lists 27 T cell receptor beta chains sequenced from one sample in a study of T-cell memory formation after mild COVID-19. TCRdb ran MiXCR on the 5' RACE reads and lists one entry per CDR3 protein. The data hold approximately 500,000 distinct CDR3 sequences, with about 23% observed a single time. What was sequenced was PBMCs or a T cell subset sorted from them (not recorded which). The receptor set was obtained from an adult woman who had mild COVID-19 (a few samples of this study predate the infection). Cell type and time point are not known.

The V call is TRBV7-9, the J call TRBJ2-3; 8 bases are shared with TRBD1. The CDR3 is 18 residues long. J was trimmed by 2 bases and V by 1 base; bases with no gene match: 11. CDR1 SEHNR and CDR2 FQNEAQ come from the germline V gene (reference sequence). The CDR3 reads CASSLVHAGGTNTDTQYF. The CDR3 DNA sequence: TGTGCCAGCAGCTTAGTTCACGCAGGGGGCACCAACACAGATACGCAGTATTTT.

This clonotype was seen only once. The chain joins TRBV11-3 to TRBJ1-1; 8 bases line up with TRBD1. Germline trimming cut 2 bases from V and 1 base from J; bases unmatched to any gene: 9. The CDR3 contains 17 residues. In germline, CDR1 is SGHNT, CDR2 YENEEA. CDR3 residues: CASSLSGTGYGNTEAFF. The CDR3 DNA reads TGTGCCAGCAGCTTAAGCGGGACAGGTTATGGGAACACTGAAGCTTTCTTT.

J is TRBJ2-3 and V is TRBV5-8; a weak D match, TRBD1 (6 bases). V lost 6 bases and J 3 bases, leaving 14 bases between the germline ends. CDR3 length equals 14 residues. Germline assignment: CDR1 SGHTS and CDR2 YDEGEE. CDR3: CASTSGQPTDTQYF. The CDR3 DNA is TGTGCCAGCACCTCCGGACAGCCAACAGATACGCAGTATTTT.

This chain's CDR3 is CASSYSDRANYGYTF. The CDR3 DNA sequence: TGTGCCAGCAGTTACTCGGACAGGGCTAACTATGGCTACACCTTC. This sequence joins TRBV6-6 and TRBJ1-2, with TRBD1 matching over 8 bases. This CDR3 has 15 residues. V lost 0 bases, J lost 0 bases, and 0 bases stayed unmatched. CDR1 is MNHNY, CDR2 SVGAGI, per germline (reference sequence).

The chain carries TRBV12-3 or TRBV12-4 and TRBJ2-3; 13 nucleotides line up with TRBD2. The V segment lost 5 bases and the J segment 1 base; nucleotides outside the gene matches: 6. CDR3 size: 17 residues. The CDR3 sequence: CASSPTSGRVGTDTQYF. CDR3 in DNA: TGTGCCAGCAGTCCTACTAGCGGGAGGGTGGGCACAGATACGCAGTATTTT.

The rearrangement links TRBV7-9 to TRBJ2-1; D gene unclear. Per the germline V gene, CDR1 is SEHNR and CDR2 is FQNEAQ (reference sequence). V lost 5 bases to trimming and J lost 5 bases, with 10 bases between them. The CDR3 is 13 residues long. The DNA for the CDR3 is TGTGCCAGCAGCGCCGATATAAACAATGAGCAGTTCTTC. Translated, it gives CASSADINNEQFF. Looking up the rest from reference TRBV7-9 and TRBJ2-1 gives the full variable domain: DTGVSQNPRHKITKRGQNVTFRCDPISEHNRLYWYRQTLGQGPEFLTYFQNEAQLEKSRLLSDRFSAERPKGSFSTLEIQRTEQGDSAMYLCASSADINNEQFFGPGTRLTVL.

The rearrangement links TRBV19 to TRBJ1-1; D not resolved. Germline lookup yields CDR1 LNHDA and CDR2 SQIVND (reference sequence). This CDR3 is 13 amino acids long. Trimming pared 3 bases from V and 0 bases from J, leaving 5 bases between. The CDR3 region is CASSIAVNTEAFF. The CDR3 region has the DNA TGTGCCAGTAGTATCGCGGTGAACACTGAAGCTTTCTTT.

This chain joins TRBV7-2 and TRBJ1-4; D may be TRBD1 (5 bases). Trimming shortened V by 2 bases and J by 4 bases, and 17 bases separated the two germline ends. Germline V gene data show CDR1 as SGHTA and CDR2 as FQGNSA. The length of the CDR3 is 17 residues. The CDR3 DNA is TGTGCCAGCAGCTTATGGAGGGGAGAGGACGTTAATGAAAAACTGTTTTTT. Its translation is CASSLWRGEDVNEKLFF.

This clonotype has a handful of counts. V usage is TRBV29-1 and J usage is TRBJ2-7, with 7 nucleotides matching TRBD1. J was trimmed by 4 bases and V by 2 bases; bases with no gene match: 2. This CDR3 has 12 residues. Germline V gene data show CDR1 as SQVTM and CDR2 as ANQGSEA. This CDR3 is CSVELQGYEQYF. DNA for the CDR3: TGCAGCGTTGAATTACAGGGGTACGAGCAGTACTTC.

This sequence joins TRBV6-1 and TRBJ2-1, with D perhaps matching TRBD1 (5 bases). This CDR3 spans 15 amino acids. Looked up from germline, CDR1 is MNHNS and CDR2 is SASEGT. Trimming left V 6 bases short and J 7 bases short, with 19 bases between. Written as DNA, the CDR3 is TGTGCCAGCAGCGGCTGGGGCCAGAGCAGGAATGAGCAGTTCTTC. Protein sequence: CASSGWGQSRNEQFF.

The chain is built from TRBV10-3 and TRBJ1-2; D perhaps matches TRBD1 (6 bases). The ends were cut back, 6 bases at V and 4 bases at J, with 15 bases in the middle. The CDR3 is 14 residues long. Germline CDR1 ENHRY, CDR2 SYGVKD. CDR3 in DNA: TGTGCCATCAGGATGTCAGGGGATGCCTATGGCTACACCTTC. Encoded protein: CAIRMSGDAYGYTF.

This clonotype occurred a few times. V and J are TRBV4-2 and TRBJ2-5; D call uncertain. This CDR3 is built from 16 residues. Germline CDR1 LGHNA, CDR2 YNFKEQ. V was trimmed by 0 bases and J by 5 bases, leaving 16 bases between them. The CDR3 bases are TGTGCCAGCAGCCAAGAATCCAGCGCCAGTGGGGAGACCCAGTACTTC. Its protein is CASSQESSASGETQYF.

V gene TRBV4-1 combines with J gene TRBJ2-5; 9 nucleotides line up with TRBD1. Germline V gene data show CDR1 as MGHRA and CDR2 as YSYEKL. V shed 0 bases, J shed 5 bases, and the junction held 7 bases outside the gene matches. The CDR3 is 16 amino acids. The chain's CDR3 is CASSQDGTGFLETQYF. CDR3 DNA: TGCGCCAGCAGCCAAGATGGGACAGGGTTCCTTGAGACCCAGTACTTC.

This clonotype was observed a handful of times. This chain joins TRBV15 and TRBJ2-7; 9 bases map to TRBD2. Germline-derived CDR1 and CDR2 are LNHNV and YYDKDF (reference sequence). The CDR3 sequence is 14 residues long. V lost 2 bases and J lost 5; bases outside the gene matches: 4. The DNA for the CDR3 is TGTGCCACCAGCAGAAGTGGACTAGCGAACGAGCAGTACTTC. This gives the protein CATSRSGLANEQYF.

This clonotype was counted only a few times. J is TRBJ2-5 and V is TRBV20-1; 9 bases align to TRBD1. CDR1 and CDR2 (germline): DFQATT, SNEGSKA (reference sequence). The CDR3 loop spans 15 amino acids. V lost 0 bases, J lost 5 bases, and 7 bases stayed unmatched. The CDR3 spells CSARDRDRGWETQYF. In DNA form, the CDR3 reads TGCAGTGCTAGAGATCGAGACAGGGGGTGGGAGACCCAGTACTTC.

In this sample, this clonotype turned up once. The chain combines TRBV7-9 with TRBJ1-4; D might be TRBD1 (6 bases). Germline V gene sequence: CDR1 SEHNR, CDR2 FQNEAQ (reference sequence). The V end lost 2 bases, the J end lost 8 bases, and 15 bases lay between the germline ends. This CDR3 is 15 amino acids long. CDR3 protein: CASSLSRGTREKLFF. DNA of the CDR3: TGTGCCAGCAGCTTATCGAGGGGGACGAGGGAAAAACTGTTTTTT.

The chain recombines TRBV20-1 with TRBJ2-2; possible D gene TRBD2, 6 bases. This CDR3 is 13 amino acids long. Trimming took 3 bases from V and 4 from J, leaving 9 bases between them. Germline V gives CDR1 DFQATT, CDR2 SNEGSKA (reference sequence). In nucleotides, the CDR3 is TGCAGTGCTAGTTCCGGGGGCACCGGGGAGCTGTTTTTT. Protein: CSASSGGTGELFF.

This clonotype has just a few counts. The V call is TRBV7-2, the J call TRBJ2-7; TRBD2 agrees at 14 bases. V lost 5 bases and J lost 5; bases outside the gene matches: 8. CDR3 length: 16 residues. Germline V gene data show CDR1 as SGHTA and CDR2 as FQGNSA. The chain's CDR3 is CASSPPGLAGGDEQYF. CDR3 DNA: TGTGCCAGCAGCCCCCCCGGACTAGCGGGAGGAGACGAGCAGTACTTC.

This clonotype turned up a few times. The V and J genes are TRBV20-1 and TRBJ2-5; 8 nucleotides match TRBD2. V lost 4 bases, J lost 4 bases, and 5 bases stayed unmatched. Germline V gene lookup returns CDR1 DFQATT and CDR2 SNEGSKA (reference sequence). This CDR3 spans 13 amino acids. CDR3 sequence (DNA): TGCAGTGCTACTCCCGGGACTAGAGAGACCCAGTACTTC. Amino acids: CSATPGTRETQYF.

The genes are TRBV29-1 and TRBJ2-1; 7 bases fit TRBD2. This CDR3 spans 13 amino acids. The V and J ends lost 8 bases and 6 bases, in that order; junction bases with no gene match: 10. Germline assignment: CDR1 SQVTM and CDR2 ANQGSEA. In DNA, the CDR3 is TGCAGCTCCCGGCGGGGGTCTAGCAATGAGCAGTTCTTC. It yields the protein CSSRRGSSNEQFF.

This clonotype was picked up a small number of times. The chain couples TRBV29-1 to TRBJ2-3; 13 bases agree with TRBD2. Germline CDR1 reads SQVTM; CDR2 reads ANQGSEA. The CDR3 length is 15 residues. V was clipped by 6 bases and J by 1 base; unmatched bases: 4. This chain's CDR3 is CSVLGLAGGTDTQYF. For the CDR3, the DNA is TGCAGCGTCCTCGGACTAGCGGGGGGCACAGATACGCAGTATTTT.

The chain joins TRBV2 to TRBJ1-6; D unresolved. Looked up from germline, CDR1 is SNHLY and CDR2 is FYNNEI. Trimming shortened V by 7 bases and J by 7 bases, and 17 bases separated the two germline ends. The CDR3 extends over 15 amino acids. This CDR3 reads CASTPRRGENSPLHF. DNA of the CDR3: TGTGCCAGCACCCCCCGGCGGGGAGAGAATTCACCCCTCCACTTT.

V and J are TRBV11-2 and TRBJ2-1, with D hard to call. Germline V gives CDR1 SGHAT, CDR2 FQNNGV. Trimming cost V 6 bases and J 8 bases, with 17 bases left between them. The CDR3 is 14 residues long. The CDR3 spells CASSRQPTGDEQFF. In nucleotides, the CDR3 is TGTGCCAGCAGTCGGCAACCCACGGGCGATGAGCAGTTCTTC. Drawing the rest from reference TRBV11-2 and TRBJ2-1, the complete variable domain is EAGVAQSPRYKIIEKRQSVAFWCNPISGHATLYWYQQILGQGPKLLIQFQNNGVVDDSQLPKDRFSAERLKGVDSTLKIQPAKLEDSAVYLCASSRQPTGDEQFFGPGTRLTVL.

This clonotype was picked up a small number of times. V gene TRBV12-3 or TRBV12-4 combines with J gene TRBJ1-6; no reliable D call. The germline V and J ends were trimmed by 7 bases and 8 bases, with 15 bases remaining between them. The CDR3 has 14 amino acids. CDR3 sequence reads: CASTDDGSYSPLHF. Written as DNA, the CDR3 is TGTGCCAGCACCGACGACGGGTCTTATTCACCCCTCCACTTT.

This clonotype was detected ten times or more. CDR3 sequence: CASSLDLAGSSYEQYF. The DNA of the CDR3 is TGCGCCAGCAGCTTGGACCTAGCGGGAAGCTCCTACGAGCAGTACTTC. The V and J genes are TRBV5-1 and TRBJ2-7; 9 bases map to TRBD2. Germline V gene data show CDR1 as SGHRS and CDR2 as YFSETQ. Trimming cost V 0 bases and J 0 bases; bases outside gene matches: 4. This CDR3 has 16 residues.

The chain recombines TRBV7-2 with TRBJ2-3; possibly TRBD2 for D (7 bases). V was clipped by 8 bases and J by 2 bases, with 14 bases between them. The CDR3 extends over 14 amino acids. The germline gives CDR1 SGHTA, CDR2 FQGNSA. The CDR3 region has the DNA TGTGCCAGCGGTCTTGGGGGGGCCACAGATACGCAGTATTTT. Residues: CASGLGGATDTQYF.

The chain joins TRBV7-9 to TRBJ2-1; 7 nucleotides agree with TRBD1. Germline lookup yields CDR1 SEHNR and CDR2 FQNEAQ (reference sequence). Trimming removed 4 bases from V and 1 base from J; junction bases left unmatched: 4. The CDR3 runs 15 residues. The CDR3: CASSSRQGSYNEQFF. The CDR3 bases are TGTGCCAGCAGCTCACGACAGGGTTCCTACAATGAGCAGTTCTTC.